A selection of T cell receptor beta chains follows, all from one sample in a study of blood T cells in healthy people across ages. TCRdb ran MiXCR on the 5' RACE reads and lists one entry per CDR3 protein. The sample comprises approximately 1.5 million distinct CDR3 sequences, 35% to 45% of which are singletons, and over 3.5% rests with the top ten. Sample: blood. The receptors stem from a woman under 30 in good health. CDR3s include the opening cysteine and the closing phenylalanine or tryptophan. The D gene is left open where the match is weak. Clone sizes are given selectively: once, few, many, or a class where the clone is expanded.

CDR3 DNA: TGTGCCAGCAGCGCCGGACTAGCGGTTTCCTACGAGCAGTACTTC
CDR3 protein: CASSAGLAVSYEQYF
clone size: few
J gene: TRBJ2-7
D gene: TRBD2
V gene: TRBV9

CDR3 DNA: TGTGCCAGCAGTTCCCGGGACTCGACCTACGAGCAGTACTTC
CDR3 protein: CASSSRDSTYEQYF
clone size: .
J gene: TRBJ2-7
D gene: .
V gene: TRBV28

CDR3 DNA: TGTGCCACCGGGGAGTTCTGGCCCCAGCATTTT
CDR3 protein: CATGEFWPQHF
clone size: few
J gene: TRBJ1-5
D gene: .
V gene: TRBV15

CDR3 DNA: TGTGCCAGCTCACCAGGGGTTTGGGAGACCCAGTACTTC
CDR3 protein: CASSPGVWETQYF
clone size: .
J gene: TRBJ2-5
D gene: .
V gene: TRBV18

CDR3 DNA: TGTGCCAGCAGCTCGTGGTTTCGGGGGCCCGATACGCAGTATTTT
CDR3 protein: CASSSWFRGPDTQYF
clone size: .
J gene: TRBJ2-3
D gene: .
V gene: TRBV7-2

CDR3 DNA: TGTGCCAGCAGTGCCGACAGGGCCGGTAATTCACCCCTCCACTTT
CDR3 protein: CASSADRAGNSPLHF
clone size: .
J gene: TRBJ1-6
D gene: TRBD1
V gene: TRBV27

CDR3 DNA: TGTGCCAGCAGCCAACTAGCAGGGAGGTCAGATACGCAGTATTTT
CDR3 protein: CASSQLAGRSDTQYF
clone size: .
J gene: TRBJ2-3
D gene: .
V gene: TRBV4-2

CDR3 DNA: TGCAGCGTCTGGGTAGCGGGGGGACGCCAAGAGACCCAGTACTTC
CDR3 protein: CSVWVAGGRQETQYF
clone size: .
J gene: TRBJ2-5
D gene: TRBD2
V gene: TRBV29-1

CDR3 DNA: TGTGCCAGCAGCGTCGGGGTCTTCTCCTACGAGCAGTACTTC
CDR3 protein: CASSVGVFSYEQYF
clone size: few
J gene: TRBJ2-7
D gene: .
V gene: TRBV7-8

CDR3 DNA: TGCGCCAGCAGCCAAGAGACCGGGACAACCTCCTACAATGAGCAGTACTTC
CDR3 protein: CASSQETGTTSYNEQYF
clone size: .
J gene: TRBJ2-7
D gene: .
V gene: TRBV4-3

CDR3 DNA: TGTGCCAGCAGTCACGCCCAGACTCCATACAATGAGCAGTTCTTC
CDR3 protein: CASSHAQTPYNEQFF
clone size: few
J gene: TRBJ2-1
D gene: .
V gene: TRBV28

CDR3 DNA: TGCAGCGTTGAATCGCCGGGGGGCCAACCAGATACGCAGTATTTT
CDR3 protein: CSVESPGGQPDTQYF
clone size: few
J gene: TRBJ2-3
D gene: .
V gene: TRBV29-1

CDR3 DNA: TGTGCCAGCAGCCAAGATCGGGCGGGGTACTACAATGAGCAGTTCTTC
CDR3 protein: CASSQDRAGYYNEQFF
clone size: .
J gene: TRBJ2-1
D gene: .
V gene: TRBV4-2

CDR3 DNA: TGTGCCAGCAGCTTAGGTTCCCCGGGATTCTATGGCTACACCTTC
CDR3 protein: CASSLGSPGFYGYTF
clone size: few
J gene: TRBJ1-2
D gene: .
V gene: TRBV7-9